This T cell receptor (beta chain) was identified during a study of patients and donors after allogeneic stem cell transplantation. Unmatched junction bases numbered 6, after V lost 7 bases and J lost 6 bases. The CDR3 is made up of 15 amino acids. Germline-derived CDR1 and CDR2 are MNHEY and SVGEGT. Via MiXCR, TCRdb re-called the RT-PCR reads, giving one row per CDR3 protein. The sample has 400,000 to 500,000 distinct CDR3 sequences, 16% seen once; the top ten hold less than 8.5%. This clonotype was picked up a small number of times. This receptor was obtained from a human donor who was either an allogeneic HSCT recipient or a stem cell or donor lymphocyte infusion donor (not recorded which). It is not recorded whose cells these are; they may come from a transplant donor. The sequencing input was blood, either unsorted or a sorted T cell fraction (not recorded which). The gene calls are TRBV6-2 or TRBV6-3 and TRBJ2-2; 12 bases match TRBD2. The DNA for the CDR3 is TGTGCCAGCAAACCGTGGACTAGCGGGGCCGGGGAGCTGTTTTTT. Amino acid sequence: CASKPWTSGAGELFF.